Listed here are 21 T cell receptor beta chains from one sample, sequenced in a study of graft-versus-host responses after intestinal transplantation. The assay was immunoSEQ multiplex PCR, and TCRdb's table has in-frame clones only and misses some. Found here are approximately 88,000 clones, about 95% of them singletons; the top ten hold approximately 0.2%. The antigens for these receptors are not known. Sequenced here: unstimulated CD4+ T cells sorted from spleen or lymph node cells, sampled before transplant. The receptors shown here come from a human donor who was the organ donor for an intestinal transplant.

The chain couples TRBV5-8 to TRBJ2-1; D might be TRBD2 (5 bases). The CDR3 is 15 residues long. Germline V gives CDR1 SGHTS, CDR2 YDEGEE. Trimming removed 0 bases at V and 1 base at J, with 8 bases between. Written as DNA, the CDR3 is TGTGCCAGCAGCTTGGCGGGGTCTTCCTACAATGAGCAGTTCTTC. Encoded protein: CASSLAGSSYNEQFF.

The V gene is TRBV5-5, the J gene TRBJ1-1; D gene ambiguous. V was trimmed by 4 bases and J by 1 base, leaving 11 bases between them. The CDR3 is 14 residues long. CDR1 SGHKS and CDR2 YYEKEE come from the germline V gene (reference sequence). CDR3 sequence reads: CASSPVQRNTEAFF. Written as DNA, the CDR3 is TGTGCCAGCAGCCCCGTACAGCGGAACACTGAAGCTTTCTTT.

V usage is TRBV5-1 and J usage is TRBJ1-2, with 7 bases identical to TRBD1. Trimming took 4 bases from V and 4 from J; bases not matched to a gene: 10. In germline, CDR1 is SGHRS, CDR2 YFSETQ. The CDR3 is 15 amino acids. The CDR3 here is CASSLGGQGGYGYTF. The DNA for the CDR3 is TGCGCCAGCAGCCTAGGCGGCCAGGGGGGCTATGGCTACACCTTC.

This chain joins TRBV30 and TRBJ2-5; a possible D gene is TRBD1 (6 bases). This CDR3 is 13 amino acids long. CDR1 GTSNPN and CDR2 SVGIG come from the germline V gene (reference sequence). V was cut by 4 bases and J by 4 bases, with 13 bases left in between. CDR3: CAWTRGPTETQYF. The CDR3 bases are TGTGCCTGGACCAGGGGCCCGACAGAGACCCAGTACTTC.

The chain is built from TRBV6-5 and TRBJ1-5, with D possibly TRBD1 on 6 matching bases. The V and J ends lost 8 bases and 0 bases respectively, with 8 bases between them. The CDR3 spans 13 residues. The germline CDR1 and CDR2 sequences are MNHEY and SVGAGI. The CDR3: CASGQYSNQPQHF. DNA of the CDR3: TGTGCCAGCGGACAGTATAGCAATCAGCCCCAGCATTTT.

The rearrangement uses TRBV6-1 and TRBJ2-7; D unclear. Germline V lookup: CDR1 MNHNS, CDR2 SASEGT. V was shortened by 4 bases and J by 6 bases, with 13 bases between the two germline ends. The CDR3 runs to 13 residues. The CDR3: CASSALRVGEQYF. The CDR3 bases are TGTGCCAGCAGTGCGCTAAGGGTGGGCGAGCAGTACTTC.

V usage is TRBV29-1 and J usage is TRBJ2-1; TRBD2 matches 8 bases. CDR1 and CDR2 (germline): SQVTM, ANQGSEA. The CDR3 extends over 22 amino acids. V lost 6 bases, J lost 4 bases, and 32 bases stayed unmatched. CDR3 in DNA: TGCAGCGTCCAGCGGCAGGGACTACAGGAGGGCCCAAGCGGGGGTTTATACAATGAGCAGTTCTTC. It codes for CSVQRQGLQEGPSGGLYNEQFF.

J is TRBJ2-7 and V is TRBV5-1; perhaps TRBD1 as D (5 bases). V lost 2 bases and J 0 bases, leaving 9 bases between the germline ends. Germline loops: CDR1 SGHRS, CDR2 YFSETQ. The CDR3 is 14 amino acids. The DNA for the CDR3 is TGCGCCAGCAGCTTCTTGACAGCCTCCTACGAGCAGTACTTC. Its protein product is CASSFLTASYEQYF.

V is TRBV7-3 and J is TRBJ2-7; 7 bases are a match to TRBD1. The J segment lost 2 bases and the V segment lost 5 bases, leaving 3 bases of the junction unmatched. The germline V gene has CDR1 SGHTA and CDR2 FQGTGA. The CDR3 sequence is 13 residues long. CDR3 sequence reads: CASSRDSAYEQYF. The DNA for the CDR3 is TGTGCCAGCAGCCGGGACAGCGCCTACGAGCAGTACTTC.

In this sample, this clone turned up once. The gene calls are TRBV19 and TRBJ1-4, with a possible D match to TRBD1 (5 bases). The germline V gene encodes CDR1 LNHDA and CDR2 SQIVND (reference sequence). CDR3 length: 15 amino acids. Between the trimmed V and J ends, which lost 3 bases and 7 bases, there was a span of 15 bases. In nucleotides, the CDR3 is TGTGCCAGTAGTATGACCCGGGGCGTGCTTGAAAAACTGTTTTTT. This sequence encodes CASSMTRGVLEKLFF.

The chain couples TRBV30 to TRBJ2-1; 8 bases align to TRBD2. The CDR3 runs 14 residues. V trimming: 4 bases; J trimming: 6 bases; junction bases outside the gene matches: 8. In germline, CDR1 is GTSNPN, CDR2 SVGIG (reference sequence). CDR3 nucleotides: TGTGCCTGGATGCGGGGGGTGGTTAGCAATGAGCAGTTCTTC. It specifies CAWMRGVVSNEQFF.

J is TRBJ1-2 and V is TRBV20-1, with 8 bases matching TRBD1. Germline V gene lookup returns CDR1 DFQATT and CDR2 SNEGSKA (reference sequence). The CDR3 consists of 11 residues. The DNA of the CDR3 is TGCACTACCACAGGGGGCTATGGCTACACCTTC. This translates into CTTTGGYGYTF.

V and J are TRBV10-3 and TRBJ1-2; possible D gene TRBD1, 6 bases. The CDR3 has 14 amino acids. Per the germline V gene, CDR1 is ENHRY and CDR2 is SYGVKD. The V gene lost 0 bases and the J gene lost 4 bases, with 9 bases spanning the gap. The CDR3 region has the DNA TGTGCCATCAGTGAGTCTGGGGGGCTCTATGGCTACACCTTC. Translation: CAISESGGLYGYTF.

J is TRBJ2-1 and V is TRBV5-1; D is unclear. With 3 bases removed from V and 4 bases from J, the gap between germline ends came to 8 bases. CDR3 length: 13 residues. Germline-derived CDR1 and CDR2 are SGHRS and YFSETQ. CDR3 sequence reads: CASSWDTYNEQFF. DNA of the CDR3: TGCGCCAGCAGCTGGGATACATACAATGAGCAGTTCTTC. The full variable domain, rest sourced from reference TRBV5-1 and TRBJ2-1, is KAGVTQTPRYLIKTRGQQVTLSCSPISGHRSVSWYQQTPGQGLQFLFEYFSETQRNKGNFPGRFSGRQFSNSRSEMNVSTLELGDSALYLCASSWDTYNEQFFGPGTRLTVL.

V gene TRBV7-3 combines with J gene TRBJ2-3; D perhaps matches TRBD1 (6 bases). The ends were cut back, 4 bases at V and 2 bases at J, with 10 bases in the middle. Looked up from germline, CDR1 is SGHTA and CDR2 is FQGTGA. The CDR3 loop spans 14 amino acids. CDR3: CASSSNRATDTQYF. Here the CDR3 DNA reads TGTGCCAGCAGCTCCAACAGGGCCACAGATACGCAGTATTTT.

V usage is TRBV7-2 and J usage is TRBJ2-2; D is uncertain. Germline CDR1 is SGHTA and CDR2 is FQGNSA. The CDR3 has 11 residues. The V end lost 5 bases, the J end lost 4 bases, and 2 bases lay between the germline ends. The CDR3 region is CASSRTGELFF. The DNA for the CDR3 is TGTGCCAGCAGCCGCACCGGGGAGCTGTTTTTT.

This chain links TRBV5-1 with TRBJ2-7; D is ambiguous. The germline gives CDR1 SGHRS, CDR2 YFSETQ. The V and J ends lost 0 bases and 2 bases respectively, with 9 bases between them. This CDR3 region has 14 residues. The CDR3 reads CASSLVANTYEQYF. The CDR3 nucleotides read TGCGCCAGCAGCTTGGTCGCCAACACCTACGAGCAGTACTTC.

The rearrangement joins TRBV27 to TRBJ2-5, with 9 bases fitting TRBD2. CDR1 is MNHEY and CDR2 is SMNVEV in the germline V gene (reference sequence). Trimming at V came to 3 bases and at J to 5 bases, leaving 19 bases not matched to a gene. This CDR3 contains 19 residues. CDR3 protein: CASSLVPMRSGGSRETQYF. For the CDR3, the DNA is TGTGCCAGCAGTTTGGTCCCTATGCGTAGCGGGGGCTCTAGGGAGACCCAGTACTTC.

V and J are TRBV5-6 and TRBJ2-7; D remains unclear. Trimming shortened V by 4 bases and J by 5 bases, and 10 bases separated the two germline ends. The germline V gene encodes CDR1 SGHDT and CDR2 YYEEEE. The CDR3 covers 12 residues. The CDR3 spells CASSHLGHEQYF. CDR3 in DNA: TGTGCCAGCAGCCATTTAGGGCACGAGCAGTACTTC. Filled out from reference TRBV5-6 and TRBJ2-7, the complete variable domain reads DAGVTQSPTHLIKTRGQQVTLRCSPKSGHDTVSWYQQALGQGPQFIFQYYEEEERQRGNFPDRFSGHQFPNYSSELNVNALLLGDSALYLCASSHLGHEQYFGPGTRLTVT.

The chain is built from TRBV2 and TRBJ2-1, with a possible D match to TRBD2 (5 bases). Germline V gene data show CDR1 as SNHLY and CDR2 as FYNNEI. Trimming shortened V by 6 bases and J by 5 bases, and 11 bases separated the two germline ends. This CDR3 is 13 amino acids long. CDR3 sequence reads: CASSTDGNNEQFF. The CDR3 region has the DNA TGTGCCAGCAGCACGGACGGGAACAATGAGCAGTTCTTC. Looking up the rest from reference TRBV2 and TRBJ2-1 gives the full variable domain: EPEVTQTPSHQVTQMGQEVILRCVPISNHLYFYWYRQILGQKVEFLVSFYNNEISEKSEIFDDQFSVERPDGSNFTLKIRSTKLEDSAMYFCASSTDGNNEQFFGPGTRLTVL.

The V gene is TRBV5-1, the J gene TRBJ2-1; D gene unclear. The V and J ends lost 4 bases and 5 bases respectively, with 13 bases between them. The CDR3 is 14 residues long. Germline V gene lookup returns CDR1 SGHRS and CDR2 YFSETQ. CDR3 residues: CASSPALTDNEQFF. As DNA, the CDR3 is TGCGCCAGCAGCCCGGCCCTGACGGACAATGAGCAGTTCTTC. Full variable domain (rest looked up from reference TRBV5-1 and TRBJ2-1): KAGVTQTPRYLIKTRGQQVTLSCSPISGHRSVSWYQQTPGQGLQFLFEYFSETQRNKGNFPGRFSGRQFSNSRSEMNVSTLELGDSALYLCASSPALTDNEQFFGPGTRLTVL.